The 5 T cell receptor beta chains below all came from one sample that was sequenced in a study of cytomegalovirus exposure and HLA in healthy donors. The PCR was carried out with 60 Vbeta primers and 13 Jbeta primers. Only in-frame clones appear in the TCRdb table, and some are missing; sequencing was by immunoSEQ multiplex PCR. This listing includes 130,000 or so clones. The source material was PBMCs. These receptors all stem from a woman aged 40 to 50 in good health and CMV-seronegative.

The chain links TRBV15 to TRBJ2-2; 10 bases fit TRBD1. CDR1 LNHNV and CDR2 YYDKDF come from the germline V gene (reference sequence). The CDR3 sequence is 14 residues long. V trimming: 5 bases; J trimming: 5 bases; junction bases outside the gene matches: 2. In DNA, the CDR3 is TGTGCCACCAGCGGACAGGGGGAAACCGGGGAGCTGTTTTTT. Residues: CATSGQGETGELFF.

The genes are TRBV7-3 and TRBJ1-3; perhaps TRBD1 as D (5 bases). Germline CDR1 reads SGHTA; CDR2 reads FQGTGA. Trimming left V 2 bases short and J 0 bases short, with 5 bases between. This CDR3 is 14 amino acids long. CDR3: CASSLDSSGNTIYF. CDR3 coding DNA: TGTGCCAGCAGCTTAGACAGCTCTGGAAACACCATATATTTT.

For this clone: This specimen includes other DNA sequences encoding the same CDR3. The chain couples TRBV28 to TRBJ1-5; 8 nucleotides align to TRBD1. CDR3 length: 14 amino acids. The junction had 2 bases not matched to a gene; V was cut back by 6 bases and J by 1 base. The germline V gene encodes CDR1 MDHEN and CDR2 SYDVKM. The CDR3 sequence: CASRTGASNQPQHF. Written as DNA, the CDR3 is TGTGCCAGCAGGACAGGGGCGAGCAATCAGCCCCAGCATTTT.

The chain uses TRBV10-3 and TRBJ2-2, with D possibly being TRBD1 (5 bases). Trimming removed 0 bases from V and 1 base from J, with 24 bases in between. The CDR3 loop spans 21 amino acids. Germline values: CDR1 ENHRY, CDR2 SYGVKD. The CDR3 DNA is TGTGCCATCAGTGAGTCCTCTACTGCGCGGATGACAGCCCGGAACACCGGGGAGCTGTTTTTT. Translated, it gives CAISESSTARMTARNTGELFF.

This chain's CDR3 is CAISESTGGFNEKLFF. The DNA for the CDR3 is TGTGCCATCAGTGAGTCGACAGGGGGCTTTAATGAAAAACTGTTTTTT. J is TRBJ1-4 and V is TRBV10-3; TRBD1 aligns across 10 bases. Germline assignment: CDR1 ENHRY and CDR2 SYGVKD. J lost 4 bases, V lost 0 bases, and 2 bases had no gene match. There are 16 residues in the CDR3.